The clone carrying this T cell receptor beta chain appeared many times. Antigen: not known. The source material, 20-30 mg of unsorted bulk tissue, was used to co-extract RNA and DNA. Among the patients, all had chronic HBV infection and none had been treated. A primer matching the constant region was used to make TCR beta cDNA from approximately 520 ng of total RNA. Each TCR beta library was derived from three nested multiplex PCR rounds that employed slightly modified ARM-PCR. Researchers ran the first two PCR rounds for roughly 10 cycles each with TRBV1-TRBV30 forward primers and a C-beta reverse primer. Each CDR3 protein is one row after TCRdb ran MiXCR on the multiplex PCR reads. This table has 65,000 to 80,000 distinct CDR3 sequences, roughly 69% appearing once. The record originates from a study of tumor-infiltrating lymphocytes in primary liver carcinoma. Study as a whole: Patients of both sexes were 30 to 69 years old.

Study observations and caveats: Less overlap was seen in tumor-adjacent and tumor-blood pairs than in tumor region pairs. Appearing in all five tumor regions was true of only about 8-25% of top clones.

V was cut by 3 bases and J by 8 bases, with 14 bases left in between. The length of the CDR3 is 14 residues. The germline gives CDR1 MNHNS, CDR2 SASEGT. This TCR came from a man in his forties with primary liver carcinoma and hepatitis B virus infection. The chain recombines TRBV6-1 with TRBJ2-1; D possibly corresponds to TRBD2 (7 bases). The sequenced sample consisted of liver tumor tissue from sampling region 4. Subset given: tumor region T4, right-lateral pole. In nucleotides, the CDR3 is TGTGCCAGCAGTGATTTGGGGGGGGGCGATGAGCAGTTCTTC. Its protein product is CASSDLGGGDEQFF.